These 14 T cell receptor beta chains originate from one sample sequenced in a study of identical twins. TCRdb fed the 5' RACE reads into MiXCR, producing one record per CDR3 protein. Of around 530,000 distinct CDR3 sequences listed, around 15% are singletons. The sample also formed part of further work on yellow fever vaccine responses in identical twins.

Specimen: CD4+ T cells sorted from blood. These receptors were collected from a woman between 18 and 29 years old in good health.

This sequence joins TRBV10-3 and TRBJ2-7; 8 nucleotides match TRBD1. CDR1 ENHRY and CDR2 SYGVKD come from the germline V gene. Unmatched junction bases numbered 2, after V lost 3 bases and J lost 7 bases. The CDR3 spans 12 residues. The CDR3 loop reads CAISDTGGEQYV. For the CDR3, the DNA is TGTGCCATCAGTGACACAGGGGGAGAGCAGTACGTC.

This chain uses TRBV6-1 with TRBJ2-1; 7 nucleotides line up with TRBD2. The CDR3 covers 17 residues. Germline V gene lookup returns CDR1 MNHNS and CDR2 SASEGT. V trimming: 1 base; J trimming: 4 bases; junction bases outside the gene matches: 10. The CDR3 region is CASSEGSRTRGYNEQFF. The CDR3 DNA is TGTGCCAGCAGTGAAGGTTCAAGGACTAGGGGTTACAATGAGCAGTTCTTC.

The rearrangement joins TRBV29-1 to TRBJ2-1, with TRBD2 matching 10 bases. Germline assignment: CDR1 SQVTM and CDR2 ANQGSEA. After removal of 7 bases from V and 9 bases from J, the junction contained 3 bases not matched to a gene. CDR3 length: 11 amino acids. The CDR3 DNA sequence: TGCAGCGGTAGCGGGAGGTTTGAGCAGTTCTTC. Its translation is CSGSGRFEQFF.

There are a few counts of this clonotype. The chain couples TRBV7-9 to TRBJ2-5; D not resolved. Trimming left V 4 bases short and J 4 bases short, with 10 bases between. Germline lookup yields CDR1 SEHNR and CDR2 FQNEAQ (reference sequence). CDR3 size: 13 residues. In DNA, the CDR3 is TGTGCCAGCAGCTCCCAAAGGGCAGAGACCCAGTACTTC. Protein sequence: CASSSQRAETQYF.

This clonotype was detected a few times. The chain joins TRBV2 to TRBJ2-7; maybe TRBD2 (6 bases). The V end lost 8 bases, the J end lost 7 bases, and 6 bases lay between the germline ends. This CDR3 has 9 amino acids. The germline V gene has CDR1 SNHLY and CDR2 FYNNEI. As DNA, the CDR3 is TGTGCCAGCGGGGGGGAGCAGTACTTC. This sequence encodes CASGGEQYF.

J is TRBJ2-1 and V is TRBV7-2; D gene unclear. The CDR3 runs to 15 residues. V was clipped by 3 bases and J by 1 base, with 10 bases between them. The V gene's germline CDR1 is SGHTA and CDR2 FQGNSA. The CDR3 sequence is CASSFARSSYNEQFF. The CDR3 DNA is TGTGCCAGCAGCTTTGCCCGGAGTTCCTACAATGAGCAGTTCTTC.

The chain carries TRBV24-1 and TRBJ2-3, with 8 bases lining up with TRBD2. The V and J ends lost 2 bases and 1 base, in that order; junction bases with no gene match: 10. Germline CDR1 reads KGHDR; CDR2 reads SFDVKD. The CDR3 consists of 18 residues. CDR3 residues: CATSDSGVAGWGTDTQYF. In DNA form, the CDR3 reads TGTGCCACCAGTGATTCCGGGGTAGCGGGATGGGGCACAGATACGCAGTATTTT.

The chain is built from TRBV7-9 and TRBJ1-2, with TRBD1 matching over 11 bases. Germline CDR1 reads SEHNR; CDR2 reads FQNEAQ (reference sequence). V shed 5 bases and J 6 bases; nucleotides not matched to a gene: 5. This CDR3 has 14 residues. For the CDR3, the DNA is TGTGCCAGCAGCGCGGGACAGGGGGTTCATGGCTACACCTTC. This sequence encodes CASSAGQGVHGYTF.

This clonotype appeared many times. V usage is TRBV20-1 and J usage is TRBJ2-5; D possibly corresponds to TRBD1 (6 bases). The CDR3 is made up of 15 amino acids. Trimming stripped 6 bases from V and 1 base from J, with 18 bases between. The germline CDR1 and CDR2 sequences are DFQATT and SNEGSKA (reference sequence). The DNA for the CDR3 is TGCAGTGCAAAGAAAGGGCAGGGGATCCAAGAGACCCAGTACTTC. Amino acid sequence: CSAKKGQGIQETQYF.

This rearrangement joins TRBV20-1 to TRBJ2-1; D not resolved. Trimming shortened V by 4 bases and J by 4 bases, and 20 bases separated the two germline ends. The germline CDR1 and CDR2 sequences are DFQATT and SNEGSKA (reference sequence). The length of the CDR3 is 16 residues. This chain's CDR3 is CSATKTRPVSYNEQFF. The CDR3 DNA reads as TGCAGTGCTACTAAGACACGGCCGGTCTCGTACAATGAGCAGTTCTTC.

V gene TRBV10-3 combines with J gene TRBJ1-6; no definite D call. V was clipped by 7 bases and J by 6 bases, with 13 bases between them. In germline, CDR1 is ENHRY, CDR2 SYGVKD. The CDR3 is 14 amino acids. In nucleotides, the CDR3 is TGTGCCATCAATAAGGACGGTGTTAATTCACCCCTCCACTTT. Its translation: CAINKDGVNSPLHF.

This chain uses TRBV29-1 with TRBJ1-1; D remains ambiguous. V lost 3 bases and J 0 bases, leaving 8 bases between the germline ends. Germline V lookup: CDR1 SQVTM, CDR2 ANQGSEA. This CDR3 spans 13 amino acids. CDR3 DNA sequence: TGCAGCGTTGAGGGCAGACTGAACACTGAAGCTTTCTTT. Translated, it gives CSVEGRLNTEAFF.

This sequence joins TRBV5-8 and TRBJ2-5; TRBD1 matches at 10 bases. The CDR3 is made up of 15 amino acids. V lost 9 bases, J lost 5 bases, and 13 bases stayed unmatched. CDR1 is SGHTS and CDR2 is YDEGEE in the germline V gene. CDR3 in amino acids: CAITNGGQGYETQYF. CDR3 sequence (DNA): TGTGCCATCACCAACGGGGGACAGGGGTATGAGACCCAGTACTTC. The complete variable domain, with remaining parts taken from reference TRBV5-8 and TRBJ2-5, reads EAGVTQSPTHLIKTRGQQATLRCSPISGHTSVYWYQQALGLGLQFLLWYDEGEERNRGNFPPRFSGRQFPNYSSELNVNALELEDSALYLCAITNGGQGYETQYFGPGTRLLVL.

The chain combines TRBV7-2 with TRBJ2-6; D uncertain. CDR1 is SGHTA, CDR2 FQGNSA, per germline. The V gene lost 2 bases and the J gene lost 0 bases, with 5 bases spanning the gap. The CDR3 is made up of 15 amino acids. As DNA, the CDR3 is TGTGCCAGCAGCTTATTACTCTCTGGGGCCAACGTCCTGACTTTC. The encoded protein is CASSLLLSGANVLTF.